This TCR beta chain originates from a study of PD-1 blockade in classical Hodgkin lymphoma. Study-wide findings and caveats: Relative to healthy donors, newly diagnosed patients reportedly had lower baseline TCR diversity, which was reported as lower still in relapsed/refractory patients. The repertoire differences lack a defined cause, possibly disease activity or prior therapy.

Time point of the sample: newly diagnosed, previously untreated cHL patient sample. Newly diagnosed classical Hodgkin lymphoma PBMCs, still untreated, provided the comparison samples. Note on this clone: Antigen specificity is unknown.

TCRdb keeps only in-frame clones here, not all; method: immunoSEQ multiplex PCR. The table has roughly 68,000 clones, 93% seen once. V lost 0 bases and J lost 1, with 7 bases in between. Germline assignment: CDR1 SGHRS and CDR2 YFSETQ. The CDR3 runs to 14 residues. This TCR was recovered from a human donor with classical Hodgkin lymphoma. This chain connects TRBV5-1 to TRBJ1-1; D uncertain. Input material: peripheral blood mononuclear cells (PBMCs). In nucleotides, the CDR3 is TGCGCCAGCAGCTTGGTTAGCCCGAACACTGAAGCTTTCTTT. Amino acid sequence: CASSLVSPNTEAFF.